Following are 18 T cell receptor beta chains from one sample sequenced in a study of shared clonotypes between healthy human individuals. Assay used: immunoSEQ multiplex PCR; TCRdb lists only in-frame clones, some missing. The sample carries some 500,000 clones, 70% to 85% recorded once. Sequencing was carried out using PBMCs. These receptors were collected from a woman in her 40s in good health. Some clones in this sample may be carry-over from other donors' samples.

The CDR3 is CASRGDADTQYF. For the CDR3, the DNA is TGTGCCAGCAGAGGGGATGCTGATACGCAGTATTTT. This rearrangement joins TRBV6-5 to TRBJ2-3; D is possibly TRBD1 (5 bases). The V gene lost 6 bases and the J gene lost 6 bases, with 10 bases spanning the gap. The germline V gene has CDR1 MNHEY and CDR2 SVGAGI. The CDR3 sequence is 12 residues long.

The chain recombines TRBV5-4 with TRBJ1-2; D call uncertain. The length of the CDR3 is 13 residues. V lost 7 bases and J 4 bases, leaving 14 bases between the germline ends. The V gene's germline CDR1 is SGHNT and CDR2 YYREEE (reference sequence). The CDR3 loop is CASLPGKTYGYTF. The DNA of the CDR3 is TGTGCCAGCTTACCAGGAAAGACCTATGGCTACACCTTC.

V usage is TRBV5-1 and J usage is TRBJ2-7; D uncertain. V lost 0 bases, J lost 2 bases, and 9 bases lay in between. Per germline, CDR1 SGHRS and CDR2 YFSETQ. The CDR3 totals 14 residues. CDR3 nucleotide sequence: TGCGCCAGCAGCTTGGGGGTGCCACCCTACGAGCAGTACTTC. It is translated as CASSLGVPPYEQYF. Drawing the rest from reference TRBV5-1 and TRBJ2-7, the complete variable domain is KAGVTQTPRYLIKTRGQQVTLSCSPISGHRSVSWYQQTPGQGLQFLFEYFSETQRNKGNFPGRFSGRQFSNSRSEMNVSTLELGDSALYLCASSLGVPPYEQYFGPGTRLTVT.

The chain combines TRBV6-5 with TRBJ2-5, with 7 bases that match TRBD2. With 0 bases clipped from V and 1 base from J, the junction kept 5 bases outside the gene matches. This CDR3 contains 16 residues. Germline CDR1 reads MNHEY; CDR2 reads SVGAGI. CDR3 DNA sequence: TGTGCCAGCAGTTACTCTGGCGGGAGCGGCCAAGAGACCCAGTACTTC. This encodes CASSYSGGSGQETQYF.

The V and J genes are TRBV6-5 and TRBJ2-5; D gene uncertain. CDR1 is MNHEY and CDR2 is SVGAGI in the germline V gene. V lost 2 bases and J 2 bases, leaving 6 bases between the germline ends. This CDR3 comprises 13 residues. CDR3 sequence: CASSYRWQETQYF. The DNA of the CDR3 is TGTGCCAGCAGTTACAGGTGGCAAGAGACCCAGTACTTC.

The table lists this clone with a count of one. The rearrangement joins TRBV7-2 to TRBJ2-1; 12 positions match TRBD2. The ends lost 6 bases at V and 3 bases at J; junction bases unmatched: 6. Germline loops: CDR1 SGHTA, CDR2 FQGNSA. The CDR3 sequence is 16 residues long. CDR3 bases: TGTGCCAGCAGGCAAGGACTAGCGGGACTCTACAATGAGCAGTTCTTC. Translating gives CASRQGLAGLYNEQFF.

V gene TRBV2 combines with J gene TRBJ1-2; D remains unclear. The CDR3 is 15 amino acids. V lost 4 bases to trimming and J lost 7 bases, with 19 bases between them. From germline, CDR1 is SNHLY and CDR2 FYNNEI. As DNA, the CDR3 is TGTGCCAGCAGTGGTGAAGGTCGGCCGGGTGTTGGCTACACCTTC. Translated, it gives CASSGEGRPGVGYTF.

The chain joins TRBV28 to TRBJ2-3; D might be TRBD1 or TRBD2, each matching 5 bases. V lost 4 bases, J lost 0 bases, and 8 bases lay in between. The CDR3 length is 14 residues. The germline V gene has CDR1 MDHEN and CDR2 SYDVKM. CDR3 residues: CASSSRGSTDTQYF. Here the CDR3 DNA reads TGTGCCAGCAGTTCTCGGGGCAGCACAGATACGCAGTATTTT.

In its sample, this clone was seen a few times. CDR3 sequence reads: CASSLRFQWAQYF. The CDR3 region has the DNA TGTGCCAGCAGTTTAAGGTTTCAGTGGGCGCAGTATTTT. The genes are TRBV28 and TRBJ2-3; no definite D call. Per the germline V gene, CDR1 is MDHEN and CDR2 is SYDVKM. This CDR3 has 13 amino acids. Trimming cost V 2 bases and J 10 bases, with 13 bases left between them.

This clone was recorded once. J is TRBJ2-1 and V is TRBV9; tentatively, D is TRBD2 (5 bases). Germline CDR1 and CDR2: SGDLS and YYNGEE. The CDR3 has 18 residues. The ends were cut back, 1 base at V and 1 base at J, with 18 bases in the middle. The CDR3 DNA reads TGTGCCAGCAGCGTAAGTGTTCAGGCGAGAGGGTCCTACAATGAGCAGTTCTTC. It yields the protein CASSVSVQARGSYNEQFF.

The chain recombines TRBV7-3 with TRBJ1-1; 7 bases match TRBD1. This CDR3 comprises 14 residues. Germline CDR1 reads SGHTA; CDR2 reads FQGTGA. Trimming took 3 bases from V and 4 from J; bases not matched to a gene: 5. The CDR3 bases are TGTGCCAGCAGCTTCTTCCCAGGGGGCACTGAAGCTTTCTTT. Encoded protein: CASSFFPGGTEAFF.

The rearrangement uses TRBV6-5 and TRBJ2-1, with 13 bases identical to TRBD2. The V gene end was trimmed by 4 bases and the J gene end by 7 bases; junction bases not matched to a gene: 4. The CDR3 runs 15 residues. CDR1 and CDR2 (germline): MNHEY, SVGAGI. The CDR3 protein is CASSSWTSGSNEQFF. Written as DNA, the CDR3 is TGTGCCAGCAGTTCTTGGACTAGCGGGAGTAATGAGCAGTTCTTC.

A note on this clone: It is unclear where the CDR3 begins or ends on the DNA, so no DNA is shown, and the CDR3 is as TCRdb lists it. CDR3: CATSILRARDSGNTIYF. The J gene is TRBJ1-3, the V gene TRBV15; the DNA was not compared with TRBD1, the D call given in the table. The length of the CDR3 is 17 amino acids, counting both ends. Germline loops: CDR1 LNHNV, CDR2 YYDKDF (reference sequence).

The chain combines TRBV2 with TRBJ2-5; 7 bases align to TRBD1. Germline assignment: CDR1 SNHLY and CDR2 FYNNEI. Trimming took 4 bases from V and 5 from J; bases not matched to a gene: 7. The CDR3 sequence is 14 residues long. The CDR3 sequence is CASSGNRGAETQYF. CDR3 sequence (DNA): TGTGCCAGCAGTGGAAACAGGGGTGCGGAGACCCAGTACTTC.

This clone is termed medium-sized. This chain links TRBV19 with TRBJ2-1; 11 bases are shared with TRBD2. The CDR3 runs 15 residues. CDR1 and CDR2 (germline): LNHDA, SQIVND (reference sequence). V dropped 4 bases and J dropped 6; count of bases not matched to a gene: 5. The CDR3 DNA sequence: TGTGCCAGTAGTAGGCTAGCGGGAGGTTTCAATGAGCAGTTCTTC. This translates into CASSRLAGGFNEQFF.

This clone was counted a few times. V usage is TRBV7-2 and J usage is TRBJ2-5; D is ambiguous. Germline CDR1 SGHTA, CDR2 FQGNSA. V was cut by 4 bases and J by 5 bases, with 23 bases left in between. This CDR3 is 17 amino acids long. The CDR3 sequence: CASSSPVSVRGSETQYF. The CDR3 bases are TGTGCCAGCAGCTCCCCGGTGTCGGTCCGAGGTTCGGAGACCCAGTACTTC.

This chain links TRBV7-8 with TRBJ1-1, with 7 bases matching TRBD1. This CDR3 region has 15 residues. The V segment lost 6 bases and the J segment 1 base; nucleotides outside the gene matches: 8. Germline CDR1 and CDR2: SGHVS and FQNEAQ. The CDR3 sequence: CASRESGTENTEAFF. The CDR3 nucleotides read TGTGCCAGCAGGGAGTCCGGGACAGAGAACACTGAAGCTTTCTTT.

J is TRBJ2-5 and V is TRBV30; 14 bases agree with TRBD2. The CDR3 extends over 15 amino acids. CDR1 is GTSNPN and CDR2 is SVGIG in the germline V gene (reference sequence). Losses at the gene ends were 0 bases for V and 6 bases for J; bases not matched to a gene: 3. The CDR3 loop is CAWSVRLAGGQTQYF. In nucleotides, the CDR3 is TGTGCCTGGAGTGTCCGACTAGCGGGAGGGCAGACCCAGTACTTC.